This entry lists 14 T cell receptor beta chains sequenced from one sample in a study of PD-L1 blockade in urothelial cancer. TCRdb keeps only in-frame clones here, not all; method: immunoSEQ multiplex PCR. The repertoire has roughly 84,000 clones, 82% of them found once; the top ten carry 8% to 9.5%. The source was PBMCs, collected around atezolizumab (anti-PD-L1) treatment. These receptors all come from a man aged 70-80 years with urothelial cancer.

The DNA for the CDR3 is TGTGCCAGTAGAGTGACGGGTTGGTCTGGAAACACCATATATTTT. Translating it yields CASRVTGWSGNTIYF. V is TRBV19 and J is TRBJ1-3; D gene unclear. The CDR3 covers 15 residues. CDR1 is LNHDA and CDR2 is SQIVND in the germline V gene (reference sequence). V was cut by 6 bases and J by 1 base, with 13 bases left in between.

The rearrangement uses TRBV5-1 and TRBJ1-4, with TRBD1 matching 8 bases. This CDR3 contains 14 residues. J was trimmed by 8 bases and V by 2 bases; bases with no gene match: 5. Germline V CDR1 and CDR2: SGHRS, YFSETQ. The CDR3 protein is CASSFGQGGEKLFF. The CDR3, as DNA: TGCGCCAGCAGCTTCGGACAGGGAGGCGAAAAACTGTTTTTT.

The chain employs TRBV5-1 and TRBJ2-1; 7 positions agree with TRBD2. The germline V gene encodes CDR1 SGHRS and CDR2 YFSETQ. The length of the CDR3 is 14 residues. After removal of 0 bases from V and 9 bases from J, the junction contained 6 bases not matched to a gene. CDR3 residues: CASSLGREHREQFF. The CDR3 nucleotides are TGCGCCAGCAGCTTGGGGCGGGAGCACCGTGAGCAGTTCTTC.

This chain joins TRBV5-1 and TRBJ1-2; D gene unclear. Per germline, CDR1 SGHRS and CDR2 YFSETQ. V dropped 0 bases and J dropped 8 bases, with 11 bases sitting between them. This CDR3 comprises 13 residues. CDR3 sequence (DNA): TGCGCCAGCAGCTTGGGAGCAGGTGGCGGCTACACCTTC. The encoded protein is CASSLGAGGGYTF.

The chain has TRBV10-3 and TRBJ2-7; 8 nucleotides agree with TRBD2. The CDR3 totals 15 residues. The junction had 15 bases not matched to a gene; V was cut back by 8 bases and J by 6 bases. Germline V gene lookup returns CDR1 ENHRY and CDR2 SYGVKD. CDR3 DNA sequence: TGTGCCATCGCAAGGGTAGCGGGGTTTGGGGCCGAGCAGTACTTC. It codes for CAIARVAGFGAEQYF.

V is TRBV19 and J is TRBJ1-5, with 10 bases fitting TRBD1. Germline V gene lookup returns CDR1 LNHDA and CDR2 SQIVND (reference sequence). This CDR3 is built from 15 residues. Germline trimming cut 4 bases from V and 7 bases from J; bases unmatched to any gene: 7. CDR3 amino acids: CASSTPTGGWQPQHF. The CDR3 DNA follows: TGTGCCAGTAGTACCCCGACAGGGGGCTGGCAGCCCCAGCATTTT.

The chain recombines TRBV19 with TRBJ1-6, with no clear D. The length of the CDR3 is 13 residues. Germline values: CDR1 LNHDA, CDR2 SQIVND (reference sequence). Trimming left V 8 bases short and J 3 bases short, with 8 bases between. In nucleotides, the CDR3 is TGTGCCAGTGCCGGGATCTATAATTCACCCCTCCACTTT. Amino acid sequence: CASAGIYNSPLHF.

The J gene is TRBJ2-2, the V gene TRBV18; 9 nucleotides match TRBD2. The CDR3 extends over 16 amino acids. Germline V gene sequence: CDR1 KGHSH, CDR2 LQKENI. The V gene end was trimmed by 9 bases and the J gene end by 2 bases; junction bases not matched to a gene: 10. The CDR3 coding sequence is TGTGCCAGTCGCAGAGCGGGAGGCATTAACACCGGGGAGCTGTTTTTT. The encoded protein is CASRRAGGINTGELFF.

The chain links TRBV7-2 to TRBJ2-7; 7 bases map to TRBD1. The V gene's germline CDR1 is SGHTA and CDR2 FQGNSA. The CDR3 totals 14 residues. With 2 bases clipped from V and 2 bases from J, the junction kept 3 bases outside the gene matches. The CDR3 is CASSLSTGTYEQYF. The CDR3 nucleotides are TGTGCCAGCAGCTTATCGACAGGGACCTACGAGCAGTACTTC.

This clone was found once. The CDR3 bases are TGTGCCAGCAGTGCCAGTGGTGCCAGCGAGCAGTACTTC. Translation gives CASSASGASEQYF. The chain employs TRBV25-1 and TRBJ2-7; D gene unclear. V was clipped by 4 bases and J by 6 bases, with 13 bases between them. The V gene's germline CDR1 is MGHDK and CDR2 SYGVNS. The CDR3 covers 13 residues.

This clone appeared a single time. The chain recombines TRBV7-2 with TRBJ2-7, with D perhaps TRBD1 (5 bases). This CDR3 spans 13 amino acids. Trimming cost V 1 base and J 3 bases, with 7 bases left between them. CDR1 is SGHTA, CDR2 FQGNSA, per germline. CDR3 sequence: CASSLDQGYEQYF. The CDR3, as DNA: TGTGCCAGCAGCTTAGACCAGGGCTACGAGCAGTACTTC.

CDR3: CASSRPSGILFEQFF. The CDR3 DNA reads TGTGCCAGCAGTCGACCTAGCGGGATATTGTTTGAGCAGTTCTTC. The chain uses TRBV6-5 and TRBJ2-1; 9 nucleotides align to TRBD2. Germline V gene lookup returns CDR1 MNHEY and CDR2 SVGAGI. V shed 5 bases, J shed 9 bases, and the junction held 11 bases outside the gene matches. This CDR3 region has 15 residues.

This clone occurred once. The gene calls are TRBV18 and TRBJ2-7; TRBD2 matches at 13 bases. Germline assignment: CDR1 KGHSH and CDR2 LQKENI. V lost 3 bases and J lost 6; bases outside the gene matches: 5. The CDR3 runs 15 residues. The CDR3 here is CASSPGLAGVSEQYF. The CDR3 region has the DNA TGTGCCAGCTCACCTGGACTAGCGGGAGTAAGCGAGCAGTACTTC.

The V and J genes are TRBV5-1 and TRBJ2-2, with D perhaps matching TRBD1 (6 bases). The CDR3 is made up of 16 amino acids. Germline V gene data show CDR1 as SGHRS and CDR2 as YFSETQ. V lost 4 bases, J lost 3 bases, and 16 bases lay in between. The CDR3: CASSLDGQGYTGELFF. The CDR3 DNA is TGCGCCAGCAGCCTTGACGGGCAGGGGTACACCGGGGAGCTGTTTTTT.